The next 5 T cell receptor beta chains were all read from a single sample in a study of shared clonotypes between healthy human individuals. Profiled with immunoSEQ multiplex PCR; TCRdb holds only in-frame clones, not every one. The repertoire holds 450,000 to 650,000 clones, with roughly 79% as singletons. Sequencing input: PBMCs. The receptors shown here come from a woman aged 35 to 49 in good health. Some clones in this sample may be carry-over from other donors' samples.

This chain links TRBV29-1 with TRBJ2-2; unclear D gene. Germline V lookup: CDR1 SQVTM, CDR2 ANQGSEA. Trimming removed 6 bases at V and 6 bases at J, with 11 bases between. The length of the CDR3 is 12 residues. CDR3 nucleotides: TGCAGCGTCATGCTCGGCTCCGGGGAGCTGTTTTTT. It specifies CSVMLGSGELFF.

The gene calls are TRBV6-1 and TRBJ2-7, with a possible D match to TRBD1 (7 bases). V dropped 5 bases and J dropped 0 bases, with 14 bases sitting between them. Germline CDR1 reads MNHNS; CDR2 reads SASEGT. The CDR3 length is 15 residues. CDR3: CASSHTGDSSYEQYF. The CDR3 nucleotides are TGTGCCAGCAGTCATACGGGGGACAGCTCCTACGAGCAGTACTTC.

The rearrangement uses TRBV7-9 and TRBJ2-5, with a tentative D call TRBD2 (6 bases). The length of the CDR3 is 14 residues. V lost 4 bases and J 4 bases, leaving 13 bases between the germline ends. Germline values: CDR1 SEHNR, CDR2 FQNEAQ (reference sequence). CDR3 bases: TGTGCCAGCAGCTCCGGGGGTGGGGCAGAGACCCAGTACTTC. Its protein product is CASSSGGGAETQYF.

This clone was detected ten times or more. Other DNA sequences of this sample code for an identical CDR3. The chain combines TRBV12-5 with TRBJ2-1, with D perhaps given as TRBD1 or TRBD2 (5 bases each). Germline-derived CDR1 and CDR2 are LGHNT and FRNRAP. The V and J ends lost 1 base and 8 bases respectively, with 30 bases between them. CDR3 length: 20 amino acids. CDR3 region: CASGLAPTFSGPPNQDEQFF. CDR3 nucleotide sequence: TGTGCTAGTGGTTTGGCCCCTACGTTTTCGGGACCACCGAACCAAGATGAGCAGTTCTTC.

V usage is TRBV5-8 and J usage is TRBJ1-2, with D uncertain. The germline V gene encodes CDR1 SGHTS and CDR2 YDEGEE. Trimming removed 1 base at V and 7 bases at J, with 2 bases between. The length of the CDR3 is 10 residues. The CDR3 protein is CASSLIGYTF. The CDR3 nucleotides read TGTGCCAGCAGCTTGATTGGCTACACCTTC.